This TCR beta chain was retrieved from a study of CD8 T cells in ankylosing spondylitis. MiXCR was run by TCRdb on the 5' RACE reads, yielding one entry per CDR3 protein. Found here are under 250,000 distinct CDR3 sequences, under 12% of them singletons; the top ten hold 2.6%. Trimming cost V 1 base and J 3 bases, with 12 bases left between them. CDR1 and CDR2 from the germline V gene are DFQATT and SNEGSKA (reference sequence). The CDR3 is made up of 15 amino acids. This clonotype was counted at least ten times. This receptor was obtained from a male donor with ankylosing spondylitis or in good health (not recorded which). Material for sequencing was blood, either unsorted or a sorted T cell fraction (not recorded which). The chain has TRBV20-1 and TRBJ1-4; no definite D call. The CDR3 protein is CSARGPLAANEKLFF. CDR3 in DNA: TGCAGTGCTAGAGGCCCATTAGCGGCTAATGAAAAACTGTTTTTT.